These 12 T cell receptor beta chains came from one sample sequenced in a study of blood T cell repertoires in COVID-19. TCRdb's table, derived via immunoSEQ multiplex PCR, lists solely in-frame clones and lacks some. The repertoire holds a few hundred thousand clones, with more than 85% as singletons. Sequences were obtained from PBMCs or T cells enriched from blood (not recorded which). The origin of the receptors is a woman between 25 and 40 years old who had recovered from COVID-19.

V usage is TRBV5-1 and J usage is TRBJ2-3; TRBD2 matches at 10 bases. This CDR3 region has 17 residues. The germline V gene has CDR1 SGHRS and CDR2 YFSETQ. V gave up 0 bases and J gave up 2 bases; unmatched junction bases: 6. The CDR3 region is CASSLVPSGGYTDTQYF. The CDR3 bases are TGCGCCAGCAGCTTGGTCCCTAGCGGGGGCTACACAGATACGCAGTATTTT.

J is TRBJ2-7 and V is TRBV2; 10 nucleotides agree with TRBD2. The CDR3 contains 15 residues. With 4 bases clipped from V and 6 bases from J, the junction kept 9 bases outside the gene matches. Germline CDR1 is SNHLY and CDR2 is FYNNEI. The CDR3 region is CASSVHSGGPLEQYF. The CDR3 DNA is TGTGCCAGCAGTGTCCATAGCGGGGGGCCCCTCGAGCAGTACTTC.

The rearrangement joins TRBV6-5 to TRBJ2-7; 7 bases line up with TRBD1. CDR3 length equals 13 residues. V shed 6 bases and J 2 bases; nucleotides not matched to a gene: 4. The germline V gene has CDR1 MNHEY and CDR2 SVGAGI. The chain's CDR3 is CASSADRAYEQYF. The CDR3 coding sequence is TGTGCCAGCAGCGCAGACAGGGCCTACGAGCAGTACTTC.

This chain joins TRBV12-3 or TRBV12-4 and TRBJ1-3, with unresolved D. V was pared by 6 bases and J by 0 bases, with 6 bases between. This CDR3 is 13 amino acids long. The CDR3 reads CASSGNSGNTIYF. The CDR3 DNA reads as TGTGCCAGCAGCGGTAACTCTGGAAACACCATATATTTT.

The chain joins TRBV9 to TRBJ1-2; 7 bases agree with TRBD1. CDR1 SGDLS and CDR2 YYNGEE come from the germline V gene. There are 14 residues in the CDR3. V lost 4 bases and J lost 4; bases outside the gene matches: 7. The CDR3 coding sequence is TGTGCCAGCAGCCCGGGACAGCCATCCTATGGCTACACCTTC. It codes for CASSPGQPSYGYTF. Full variable domain (remainder filled in from reference TRBV9 and TRBJ1-2): DSGVTQTPKHLITATGQRVTLRCSPRSGDLSVYWYQQSLDQGLQFLIQYYNGEERAKGNILERFSAQQFPDLHSELNLSSLELGDSALYFCASSPGQPSYGYTFGSGTRLTVV.

In this sample, this clone turned up a few times. The chain has TRBV6-5 and TRBJ1-1; possibly TRBD1 for D (5 bases). The ends were cut back, 4 bases at V and 0 bases at J, with 9 bases in the middle. This CDR3 contains 14 residues. Germline CDR1 is MNHEY and CDR2 is SVGAGI. The CDR3 sequence is CASSWGLMNTEAFF. The CDR3 DNA is TGTGCCAGCAGTTGGGGACTGATGAACACTGAAGCTTTCTTT.

The chain links TRBV9 to TRBJ1-4; TRBD1 aligns across 11 bases. Germline V lookup: CDR1 SGDLS, CDR2 YYNGEE. The V segment lost 4 bases and the J segment 8 bases; nucleotides outside the gene matches: 7. This CDR3 is 15 amino acids long. The chain's CDR3 is CASSPRTGGNEKLFF. The CDR3 coding sequence is TGTGCCAGCAGCCCGAGGACAGGGGGCAACGAAAAACTGTTTTTT. The variable domain in full, completed from reference TRBV9 and TRBJ1-4, reads DSGVTQTPKHLITATGQRVTLRCSPRSGDLSVYWYQQSLDQGLQFLIQYYNGEERAKGNILERFSAQQFPDLHSELNLSSLELGDSALYFCASSPRTGGNEKLFFGSGTQLSVL.

The chain joins TRBV29-1 to TRBJ2-7, with D possibly TRBD2 on 6 matching bases. CDR1 and CDR2 from the germline V gene are SQVTM and ANQGSEA. The ends were cut back, 4 bases at V and 2 bases at J, with 15 bases in the middle. The CDR3 contains 14 residues. The CDR3 DNA follows: TGCAGCGTTGCGGGTCTTGGGGGGACCTACGAGCAGTACTTC. It codes for CSVAGLGGTYEQYF.

The chain is built from TRBV6-5 and TRBJ2-1; D may be TRBD1 (6 bases). The germline gives CDR1 MNHEY, CDR2 SVGAGI. The CDR3 runs 15 residues. The V end lost 4 bases, the J end lost 5 bases, and 15 bases lay between the germline ends. The CDR3 is CASSFQGLENNEQFF. CDR3 coding DNA: TGTGCCAGCAGTTTTCAGGGGCTAGAGAACAATGAGCAGTTCTTC.

V is TRBV5-5 and J is TRBJ2-1; a weak D match, TRBD2 (5 bases). The CDR3 sequence is 12 residues long. Trimming left V 3 bases short and J 9 bases short, with 10 bases between. From germline, CDR1 is SGHKS and CDR2 YYEKEE (reference sequence). CDR3 residues: CASSSGLPEQFF. In DNA, the CDR3 is TGTGCCAGCAGCTCCGGACTCCCTGAGCAGTTCTTC.

The genes are TRBV7-2 and TRBJ2-3; D perhaps matches TRBD1 (5 bases). Between the trimmed V and J ends, which lost 8 bases and 0 bases, there was a span of 15 bases. Germline CDR1 SGHTA, CDR2 FQGNSA. The CDR3 loop spans 15 amino acids. This CDR3 is CASGATVRSTDTQYF. CDR3 DNA: TGTGCCAGCGGGGCAACGGTCCGTAGCACAGATACGCAGTATTTT.

The chain uses TRBV3-1 (or the pseudogene TRBV3-2) and TRBJ2-6; TRBD1 agrees at 8 bases. Trimming cost V 4 bases and J 0 bases; bases outside gene matches: 5. The CDR3 runs 17 residues. Germline assignment: CDR1 LGHDT and CDR2 YNNKEL (reference sequence). CDR3 sequence: CASSPGTGSSGANVLTF. The CDR3 DNA reads TGTGCCAGCAGCCCCGGGACAGGAAGCTCTGGGGCCAACGTCCTGACTTTC.